One sample yielded the 20 T cell receptor beta chains listed below, sequenced in a study of blood T cell repertoires in COVID-19. Data came from immunoSEQ multiplex PCR; TCRdb stores just in-frame clones and leaves some out. The sample includes about 280,000 clones, 85% of them seen just once. The material sequenced was peripheral blood. The receptors originated from a human donor in a cohort sampled during active COVID-19.

This clone appeared a single time. This chain joins TRBV27 and TRBJ2-3, with D maybe TRBD1 (5 bases). Trimming shortened V by 3 bases and J by 3 bases, and 10 bases separated the two germline ends. CDR1 and CDR2 (germline): MNHEY, SMNVEV (reference sequence). CDR3 length: 14 residues. The CDR3 sequence is CASSFWGGTDTQYF. The CDR3 DNA sequence: TGTGCCAGCAGTTTTTGGGGCGGAACAGATACGCAGTATTTT.

The chain couples TRBV30 to TRBJ1-2; possibly TRBD1 for D (5 bases). Trimming left V 4 bases short and J 1 base short, with 7 bases between. This CDR3 contains 12 residues. Germline V gene data show CDR1 as GTSNPN and CDR2 as SVGIG (reference sequence). The CDR3 region is CAWTGFNYGYTF. As DNA, the CDR3 is TGTGCCTGGACAGGGTTTAACTATGGCTACACCTTC.

The chain combines TRBV30 with TRBJ1-5; 8 bases map to TRBD1. The CDR3 is 15 residues long. Germline CDR1 is GTSNPN and CDR2 is SVGIG (reference sequence). V shed 3 bases, J shed 6 bases, and the junction held 10 bases outside the gene matches. The CDR3 DNA is TGTGCCTGGAGACTCCCCGGGACAGGACTTCAGCCCCAGCATTTT. Protein product: CAWRLPGTGLQPQHF. Supplemented by reference TRBV30 and TRBJ1-5, the full variable domain reads SQTIHQWPATLVQPVGSPLSLECTVEGTSNPNLYWYRQAAGRGLQLLFYSVGIGQISSEVPQNLSASRPQDRQFILSSKKLLLSDSGFYLCAWRLPGTGLQPQHFGDGTRLSIL.

The genes are TRBV4-1 and TRBJ1-2; 7 nucleotides agree with TRBD1. Per the germline V gene, CDR1 is MGHRA and CDR2 is YSYEKL. Losses at the gene ends were 4 bases for V and 1 base for J; bases not matched to a gene: 3. CDR3 length: 14 residues. CDR3 in amino acids: CASSRDSGNYGYTF. The CDR3 DNA reads TGCGCCAGCAGCCGGGACAGCGGTAACTATGGCTACACCTTC.

CDR3 DNA sequence: TGTGCCAGCAGCTTCACAGGGACCCCAATGAACACTGAAGCTTTCTTT. Translating gives CASSFTGTPMNTEAFF. V and J are TRBV7-9 and TRBJ1-1; D might be TRBD1 (6 bases). Germline lookup yields CDR1 SEHNR and CDR2 FQNEAQ (reference sequence). The V end lost 3 bases, the J end lost 0 bases, and 14 bases lay between the germline ends. The CDR3 covers 16 residues.

This clone has a single count. V usage is TRBV7-2 and J usage is TRBJ1-5; 7 bases align to TRBD1. V gave up 0 bases and J gave up 3 bases; unmatched junction bases: 5. The length of the CDR3 is 16 residues. From germline, CDR1 is SGHTA and CDR2 FQGNSA. In nucleotides, the CDR3 is TGTGCCAGCAGCTTAGCACCGACAGGGATCAATCAGCCCCAGCATTTT. It specifies CASSLAPTGINQPQHF. Combining the CDR3 with reference TRBV7-2 and TRBJ1-5 gives the whole variable domain GAGVSQSPSNKVTEKGKDVELRCDPISGHTALYWYRQSLGQGLEFLIYFQGNSAPDKSGLPSDRFSAERTGGSVSTLTIQRTQQEDSAVYLCASSLAPTGINQPQHFGDGTRLSIL.

This chain connects TRBV5-1 to TRBJ2-5; D may be TRBD2 (7 bases). The V end lost 4 bases, the J end lost 4 bases, and 11 bases lay between the germline ends. Germline V lookup: CDR1 SGHRS, CDR2 YFSETQ. The CDR3 extends over 13 amino acids. The CDR3 loop reads CASSKRGGETQYF. In nucleotides, the CDR3 is TGCGCCAGCAGCAAAAGGGGGGGAGAGACCCAGTACTTC.

The rearrangement links TRBV30 to TRBJ1-1, with 12 bases matching TRBD1. This CDR3 is built from 17 residues. Trimming removed 3 bases from V and 1 base from J; junction bases left unmatched: 9. Germline loops: CDR1 GTSNPN, CDR2 SVGIG (reference sequence). CDR3 in amino acids: CAWSAGDRGLANTEAFF. The CDR3 DNA reads as TGTGCCTGGAGCGCGGGGGACAGGGGGCTCGCGAACACTGAAGCTTTCTTT.

The rearrangement uses TRBV6-5 and TRBJ2-1, with 8 bases fitting TRBD1. The CDR3 contains 15 residues. Germline V gives CDR1 MNHEY, CDR2 SVGAGI. V shed 5 bases, J shed 8 bases, and the junction held 11 bases outside the gene matches. The CDR3, as DNA: TGTGCCAGCAGTCAGCAGGGGGCGCGGATGGATGAGCAGTTCTTC. Protein: CASSQQGARMDEQFF.

This chain uses TRBV28 with TRBJ1-1; no firm D call. This CDR3 has 14 residues. Deletions cut 6 bases from V and 0 bases from J, with 11 bases between. Germline lookup yields CDR1 MDHEN and CDR2 SYDVKM. The CDR3 region has the DNA TGTGCCAGCAGGTTTCAGATAATGAACACTGAAGCTTTCTTT. It is translated as CASRFQIMNTEAFF.

This clone appeared a single time. The chain combines TRBV6-5 with TRBJ2-7; TRBD2 aligns across 7 bases. Germline CDR1 is MNHEY and CDR2 is SVGAGI. V lost 6 bases and J lost 5; bases outside the gene matches: 7. This CDR3 is 13 amino acids long. In DNA, the CDR3 is TGTGCCAGCAGGAGACTAGCCTTACACGAGCAGTACTTC. The encoded protein is CASRRLALHEQYF.

The chain is built from TRBV15 and TRBJ1-2; the D gene is possibly TRBD1 (5 bases). The CDR3 sequence is 14 residues long. CDR1 and CDR2 (germline): LNHNV, YYDKDF (reference sequence). V gave up 2 bases and J gave up 1 base, with 8 bases separating them. The CDR3 loop reads CATSRLDSNYGYTF. The CDR3 DNA reads as TGTGCCACCAGCAGACTCGACAGTAACTATGGCTACACCTTC.

This clone showed up just a few times. The V call is TRBV6-2 or TRBV6-3, the J call TRBJ2-7; 8 positions match TRBD1. Losses at the gene ends were 4 bases for V and 3 bases for J; bases not matched to a gene: 8. Germline assignment: CDR1 MNHEY and CDR2 SVGEGT. The CDR3 spans 15 residues. CDR3 DNA sequence: TGTGCCAGCAGTTTTCGTCCGACAGGGGACTACGAGCAGTACTTC. It specifies CASSFRPTGDYEQYF.

The genes are TRBV7-2 and TRBJ2-3; tentatively, D is TRBD1 (6 bases). The CDR3 consists of 14 residues. Germline V lookup: CDR1 SGHTA, CDR2 FQGNSA. The V end was cut by 4 bases, the J end by 2 bases, with 10 bases between. The CDR3 DNA is TGTGCCAGCAGCTCCACAGGGAACACAGATACGCAGTATTTT. Translation: CASSSTGNTDTQYF.

The chain uses TRBV18 and TRBJ1-5; D not certain. The germline V gene encodes CDR1 KGHSH and CDR2 LQKENI. CDR3 length equals 14 residues. V lost 6 bases to trimming and J lost 0 bases, with 9 bases between them. The CDR3 loop is CASSPQYSNQPQHF. The CDR3 DNA sequence: TGTGCCAGCTCTCCTCAGTATAGCAATCAGCCCCAGCATTTT.

The chain joins TRBV27 to TRBJ1-1; 10 positions agree with TRBD1. The ends lost 1 base at V and 1 base at J; junction bases unmatched: 6. Looked up from germline, CDR1 is MNHEY and CDR2 is SMNVEV (reference sequence). The CDR3 has 17 amino acids. CDR3 sequence: CASSLYGTGVGNTEAFF. DNA for the CDR3: TGTGCCAGCAGTTTATATGGGACAGGGGTGGGGAACACTGAAGCTTTCTTT.

This chain joins TRBV5-4 and TRBJ1-1; D is perhaps TRBD1 (6 bases). This CDR3 is built from 16 residues. Deletions cut 2 bases from V and 3 bases from J, with 17 bases between. Looked up from germline, CDR1 is SGHNT and CDR2 is YYREEE (reference sequence). The CDR3 sequence is CASSFGGQGSYTEAFF. CDR3 sequence (DNA): TGTGCCAGCAGCTTTGGGGGTCAGGGGTCCTACACTGAAGCTTTCTTT.

This clone was seen only once. The genes are TRBV2 and TRBJ1-5, with D perhaps TRBD1 (6 bases). The germline V gene has CDR1 SNHLY and CDR2 FYNNEI. The CDR3 is made up of 13 amino acids. V was cut by 6 bases and J by 7 bases, with 13 bases left in between. CDR3 amino acids: CASSGTGTQPQHF. The CDR3 DNA is TGTGCCAGCAGCGGCACAGGGACACAGCCCCAGCATTTT.

The J gene is TRBJ1-5, the V gene TRBV28; D is undetermined. The CDR3 loop spans 14 amino acids. Trimming stripped 5 bases from V and 2 bases from J, with 10 bases between. The germline CDR1 and CDR2 sequences are MDHEN and SYDVKM. The CDR3 spells CASSQWSGNQPQHF. The CDR3 coding sequence is TGTGCCAGCAGTCAATGGTCGGGCAATCAGCCCCAGCATTTT.

This clone was seen a single time. The chain combines TRBV19 with TRBJ1-1; 9 nucleotides match TRBD1. The ends lost 4 bases at V and 4 bases at J; junction bases unmatched: 4. The germline CDR1 and CDR2 sequences are LNHDA and SQIVND (reference sequence). This CDR3 comprises 14 residues. For the CDR3, the DNA is TGTGCCAGTAGTACGCCGGACAGGGGCACTGAAGCTTTCTTT. This codes for CASSTPDRGTEAFF.